The TCR beta chain described here comes from a study of response to subunit inactivated influenza vaccine. Study-level results: Authors suggested each seasonal influenza vaccination recruits few new T cells.

The CDR3 is 13 residues long. Per germline, CDR1 SGHTA and CDR2 FQGNSA. V was cut by 0 bases and J by 4 bases, with 6 bases left in between. This clonotype has just a few counts. The target antigen is unknown. Using its own MiXCR run on the RT-PCR reads, TCRdb lists one record per CDR3 protein. The table records about 500,000 distinct CDR3 sequences, 16% of them present only once. The TCR comes from a man aged 45 to 70 who received an inactivated influenza vaccine. The chain links TRBV7-2 to TRBJ2-5; D is ambiguous. Sequences were derived from CD4+ T cells sorted from PBMCs, sampled around 2 years after vaccination. The CDR3 DNA follows: TGTGCCAGCAGCTTAGCTCCAGCAGAGACCCAGTACTTC. Translated: CASSLAPAETQYF. Looking up the rest from reference TRBV7-2 and TRBJ2-5 gives the full variable domain: GAGVSQSPSNKVTEKGKDVELRCDPISGHTALYWYRQSLGQGLEFLIYFQGNSAPDKSGLPSDRFSAERTGGSVSTLTIQRTQQEDSAVYLCASSLAPAETQYFGPGTRLLVL.